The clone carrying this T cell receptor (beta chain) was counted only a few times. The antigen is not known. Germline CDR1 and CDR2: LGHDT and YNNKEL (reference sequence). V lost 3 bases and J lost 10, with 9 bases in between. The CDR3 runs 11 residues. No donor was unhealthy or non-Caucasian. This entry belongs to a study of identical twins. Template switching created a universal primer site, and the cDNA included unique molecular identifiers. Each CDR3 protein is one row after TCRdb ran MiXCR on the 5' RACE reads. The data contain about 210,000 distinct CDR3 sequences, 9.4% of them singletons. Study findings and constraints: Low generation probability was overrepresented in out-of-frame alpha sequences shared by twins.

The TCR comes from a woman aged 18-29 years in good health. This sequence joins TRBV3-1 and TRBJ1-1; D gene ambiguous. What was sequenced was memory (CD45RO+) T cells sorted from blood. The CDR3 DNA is TGTGCCAGCAGCCAGAGCCGGAGAGCTTTCTTT. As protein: CASSQSRRAFF.